The 31 T cell receptor beta chains below were found in one sample sequenced in a study of OX40 agonist ivuxolimab in advanced cancers. Using immunoSEQ multiplex PCR, the repertoire was profiled, and TCRdb retains in-frame clones only, with some absent. The profile covers 45,000 to 55,000 clones, with 83% appearing a single time and approximately 1% taken by the ten largest. This sample comprised CD4+ or CD8+ T cells sorted from blood, obtained in a trial of the OX40 agonist ivuxolimab. The receptor source for this set is an adult with an advanced solid tumor such as melanoma, head and neck, liver or kidney cancer.

The chain is built from TRBV9 and TRBJ1-4; D is ambiguous. Germline V lookup: CDR1 SGDLS, CDR2 YYNGEE. The CDR3 is made up of 16 amino acids. Between the trimmed V and J ends, which lost 0 bases and 5 bases, there was a span of 14 bases. The chain's CDR3 is CASSVDSTALNEKLFF. The CDR3 bases are TGTGCCAGCAGCGTAGATTCCACAGCCCTCAATGAAAAACTGTTTTTT.

Notes on this clone: One end of the junction varies from germline; a read error may be responsible. The chain is built from TRBV7-2 and TRBJ2-7, with 7 bases aligning to TRBD2. This CDR3 contains 14 residues. Germline CDR1 and CDR2: SGHTA and FQGNSA. CDR3 DNA: TGTGCCAGCCGCTTCGGACTAGGGAGTTACGAGCAGTACTTC. As protein: CASRFGLGSYEQYF.

The chain recombines TRBV19 with TRBJ2-5; D may match TRBD1 or TRBD2 (5 bases each). This CDR3 spans 13 amino acids. The V end was cut by 5 bases, the J end by 1 base, with 8 bases between. Looked up from germline, CDR1 is LNHDA and CDR2 is SQIVND (reference sequence). The CDR3 DNA reads TGTGCCAGTAGTCCAGGGACCCAAGAGACCCAGTACTTC. Protein product: CASSPGTQETQYF.

A few counts support this clone. The chain links TRBV15 to TRBJ2-7; no clear D. The CDR3 sequence is 14 residues long. Trimming cost V 0 bases and J 3 bases, with 9 bases left between them. Per germline, CDR1 LNHNV and CDR2 YYDKDF (reference sequence). This CDR3 reads CATSRDPGFYEQYF. In DNA form, the CDR3 reads TGTGCCACCAGCAGAGATCCCGGCTTCTACGAGCAGTACTTC.

This clone is a singleton in its sample. This chain uses TRBV4-3 with TRBJ1-1, with TRBD1 matching over 9 bases. Per germline, CDR1 LGHNA and CDR2 YSLEER. The CDR3 runs to 18 residues. V trimming: 6 bases; J trimming: 2 bases; junction bases outside the gene matches: 16. The CDR3 spells CASRLFFSGTGFNTEAFF. CDR3 DNA sequence: TGCGCCAGCAGGCTGTTTTTCTCCGGGACAGGGTTCAACACTGAAGCTTTCTTT.

This chain links TRBV6-1 with TRBJ2-2, with D hard to call. Trimming took 2 bases from V and 4 from J, leaving 5 bases between them. The CDR3 totals 13 residues. Germline CDR1 and CDR2: MNHNS and SASEGT. The CDR3 region is CASSEQATGELFF. Here the CDR3 DNA reads TGTGCCAGCAGTGAACAAGCCACCGGGGAGCTGTTTTTT.

CDR3 coding DNA: TGTGCCATCAGTGGAGAGGACAGGGGCTATGGCTACACCTTC. This translates into CAISGEDRGYGYTF. The V and J genes are TRBV10-3 and TRBJ1-2; 9 bases line up with TRBD1. CDR3 length equals 14 residues. The V segment lost 4 bases and the J segment 4 bases; nucleotides outside the gene matches: 4. Germline V gives CDR1 ENHRY, CDR2 SYGVKD.

V usage is TRBV7-2 and J usage is TRBJ2-5; possible D gene TRBD1, 8 bases. The CDR3 length is 15 residues. The germline V gene encodes CDR1 SGHTA and CDR2 FQGNSA. Trimming removed 5 bases at V and 2 bases at J, with 15 bases between. The CDR3 protein is CASSQTGGVQETQYF. The CDR3 region has the DNA TGTGCCAGCAGCCAAACAGGGGGGGTGCAAGAGACCCAGTACTTC.

This chain connects TRBV5-1 to TRBJ1-1, with D possibly being TRBD1 (5 bases). The CDR3 is made up of 15 amino acids. Between the trimmed V and J ends, which lost 1 base and 1 base, there was a span of 11 bases. Per germline, CDR1 SGHRS and CDR2 YFSETQ. The CDR3 DNA reads as TGCGCCAGCAGCTTGTCAGGGTCAGGGAACACTGAAGCTTTCTTT. Protein product: CASSLSGSGNTEAFF.

This chain's CDR3 is CASSTGTSGGTDTQYF. The CDR3 DNA reads as TGTGCCAGTAGTACCGGGACTAGCGGGGGTACAGATACGCAGTATTTT. The chain combines TRBV19 with TRBJ2-3; 14 bases line up with TRBD2. Germline CDR1 and CDR2: LNHDA and SQIVND (reference sequence). This CDR3 region has 16 residues. Germline trimming cut 4 bases from V and 3 bases from J; bases unmatched to any gene: 3.

The rearrangement joins TRBV7-9 to TRBJ2-5, with D possibly being TRBD2 (6 bases). V was trimmed by 8 bases and J by 0 bases, leaving 10 bases between them. The CDR3 runs to 13 residues. In germline, CDR1 is SEHNR, CDR2 FQNEAQ (reference sequence). CDR3 DNA sequence: TGTGCCAGCTGGGCGGGGTACCAAGAGACCCAGTACTTC. Translated, it gives CASWAGYQETQYF.

This chain joins TRBV7-9 and TRBJ2-7; 8 bases align to TRBD1. Looked up from germline, CDR1 is SEHNR and CDR2 is FQNEAQ (reference sequence). There are 16 residues in the CDR3. V shed 2 bases and J 9 bases; nucleotides not matched to a gene: 15. CDR3 DNA sequence: TGTGCCAGCAGCTTATTATCCGGGACAGGACTTGGTGTGCAGTACTTC. Its translation is CASSLLSGTGLGVQYF.

This clone showed up just once. J is TRBJ2-5 and V is TRBV9; 8 nucleotides agree with TRBD1. Germline trimming cut 3 bases from V and 5 bases from J; bases unmatched to any gene: 6. The germline V gene has CDR1 SGDLS and CDR2 YYNGEE. The CDR3 is made up of 14 amino acids. The chain's CDR3 is CASSAQGARETQYF. In DNA, the CDR3 is TGTGCCAGCAGCGCTCAGGGGGCGCGGGAGACCCAGTACTTC.

J is TRBJ1-1 and V is TRBV5-5; 9 nucleotides align to TRBD1. Germline V lookup: CDR1 SGHKS, CDR2 YYEKEE (reference sequence). The CDR3 is made up of 12 amino acids. V was pared by 3 bases and J by 8 bases, with 2 bases of the junction left unmatched. The chain's CDR3 is CASSSGQGEAFF. The DNA for the CDR3 is TGTGCCAGCAGCTCGGGACAGGGAGAAGCTTTCTTT. Full variable domain (rest looked up from reference TRBV5-5 and TRBJ1-1): DAGVTQSPTHLIKTRGQQVTLRCSPISGHKSVSWYQQVLGQGPQFIFQYYEKEERGRGNFPDRFSARQFPNYSSELNVNALLLGDSALYLCASSSGQGEAFFGQGTRLTVV.

A few counts support this clone. This chain uses TRBV6-5 with TRBJ1-2, with D tentatively TRBD1 (5 bases). V shed 8 bases and J shed 5 bases, with 9 bases lying between them. Germline V gene lookup returns CDR1 MNHEY and CDR2 SVGAGI. The CDR3 consists of 11 residues. CDR3 region: CASRGFYGYTF. The DNA of the CDR3 is TGTGCCAGCCGGGGGTTTTATGGCTACACCTTC.

The chain uses TRBV7-9 and TRBJ1-3; D ambiguous. Germline values: CDR1 SEHNR, CDR2 FQNEAQ (reference sequence). The CDR3 is 15 amino acids. Trimming took 2 bases from V and 0 from J, leaving 8 bases between them. The chain's CDR3 is CASSLHGDSGNTIYF. The DNA for the CDR3 is TGTGCCAGCAGCTTACACGGTGACTCTGGAAACACCATATATTTT.

The J gene is TRBJ1-1, the V gene TRBV5-1, with 10 bases that match TRBD1. V lost 4 bases and J lost 3; bases outside the gene matches: 3. CDR3 length equals 14 residues. From germline, CDR1 is SGHRS and CDR2 YFSETQ. For the CDR3, the DNA is TGCGCCAGCAGCCAAGGGACAGGGGACACTGAAGCTTTCTTT. Translating gives CASSQGTGDTEAFF.

The rearrangement uses TRBV6-6 and TRBJ1-2; unclear D gene. The CDR3 extends over 14 amino acids. CDR1 and CDR2 (germline): MNHNY, SVGAGI (reference sequence). V was trimmed by 6 bases and J by 2 bases, leaving 13 bases between them. The CDR3, as DNA: TGTGCCAGCAGACCCCCGGGGTCAAACTATGGCTACACCTTC. Protein product: CASRPPGSNYGYTF.

The J gene is TRBJ1-3, the V gene TRBV6-1; unclear D gene. The CDR3 loop spans 15 amino acids. Trimming removed 1 base at V and 0 bases at J, with 7 bases between. Germline V gene sequence: CDR1 MNHNS, CDR2 SASEGT. CDR3 sequence (DNA): TGTGCCAGCAGTGAAGGCACCTACTCTGGAAACACCATATATTTT. Encoded protein: CASSEGTYSGNTIYF.

V and J are TRBV5-4 and TRBJ2-5; 13 positions agree with TRBD2. There are 18 residues in the CDR3. Germline CDR1 reads SGHNT; CDR2 reads YYREEE (reference sequence). Trimming cost V 6 bases and J 1 base; bases outside gene matches: 12. The chain's CDR3 is CASMGSLGLAGTQETQYF. The CDR3 DNA reads as TGTGCCAGCATGGGGAGTTTGGGACTAGCGGGGACCCAAGAGACCCAGTACTTC.

The CDR3 region is CASSPYSYNEQFF. CDR3 nucleotides: TGTGCCAGCTCACCATACTCGTACAATGAGCAGTTCTTC. The chain links TRBV18 to TRBJ2-1, with D unresolved. The CDR3 spans 13 residues. Germline values: CDR1 KGHSH, CDR2 LQKENI. Trimming stripped 2 bases from V and 4 bases from J, with 6 bases between. The entire variable domain, with the rest obtained from reference TRBV18 and TRBJ2-1, is as follows: NAGVMQNPRHLVRRRGQEARLRCSPMKGHSHVYWYRQLPEEGLKFMVYLQKENIIDESGMPKERFSAEFPKEGPSILRIQQVVRGDSAAYFCASSPYSYNEQFFGPGTRLTVL.

The chain couples TRBV6-1 to TRBJ1-2; a weak D match, TRBD1 (6 bases). Trimming pared 5 bases from V and 2 bases from J, leaving 12 bases between. The germline gives CDR1 MNHNS, CDR2 SASEGT. The CDR3 runs 14 residues. CDR3 protein: CASSPDRTNYGYTF. CDR3 coding DNA: TGTGCCAGCAGTCCAGACAGGACCAACTATGGCTACACCTTC.

V and J are TRBV6-1 and TRBJ1-6; D is perhaps TRBD1 (5 bases). This CDR3 is built from 13 residues. V was pared by 1 base and J by 11 bases, with 9 bases between. The germline V gene encodes CDR1 MNHNS and CDR2 SASEGT. The CDR3 here is CASSEGRDPPLHF. CDR3 coding DNA: TGTGCCAGCAGTGAAGGTAGGGACCCACCCCTCCACTTT.

This chain connects TRBV18 to TRBJ1-5; maybe TRBD1 (6 bases). Germline V gives CDR1 KGHSH, CDR2 LQKENI. This CDR3 is 15 amino acids long. Trimming cost V 2 bases and J 3 bases, with 11 bases left between them. In DNA, the CDR3 is TGTGCCAGCTCACCATCGTACAGGGACAATCAGCCCCAGCATTTT. Its translation: CASSPSYRDNQPQHF. Filled out from reference TRBV18 and TRBJ1-5, the complete variable domain reads NAGVMQNPRHLVRRRGQEARLRCSPMKGHSHVYWYRQLPEEGLKFMVYLQKENIIDESGMPKERFSAEFPKEGPSILRIQQVVRGDSAAYFCASSPSYRDNQPQHFGDGTRLSIL.

The gene calls are TRBV7-2 and TRBJ2-2; D gene ambiguous. The CDR3 extends over 13 amino acids. V was clipped by 2 bases and J by 6 bases, with 7 bases between them. Germline lookup yields CDR1 SGHTA and CDR2 FQGNSA. The CDR3 loop reads CASSLWRSGELFF. The CDR3 DNA sequence: TGTGCCAGCAGCTTATGGCGATCCGGGGAGCTGTTTTTT.

V gene TRBV4-1 combines with J gene TRBJ1-5; 8 bases align to TRBD1. The CDR3 runs 16 residues. Germline values: CDR1 MGHRA, CDR2 YSYEKL. The ends lost 1 base at V and 3 bases at J; junction bases unmatched: 5. Here the CDR3 reads CASSQGTGGVNQPQHF. The CDR3, as DNA: TGCGCCAGCAGCCAAGGTACAGGGGGTGTCAATCAGCCCCAGCATTTT.

CDR3 protein: CAWSVPAVGELFF. The CDR3 nucleotides read TGTGCCTGGAGTGTACCCGCGGTCGGGGAGCTGTTTTTT. This chain joins TRBV30 and TRBJ2-2; D unresolved. The CDR3 contains 13 residues. Germline lookup yields CDR1 GTSNPN and CDR2 SVGIG (reference sequence). The ends were cut back, 0 bases at V and 7 bases at J, with 9 bases in the middle.

Comments on this clone: The germline gene is not matched at one end of the junction; a read error may be the cause. The chain links TRBV7-7 to TRBJ1-6; no definite D call. The CDR3 runs to 15 residues. Germline lookup yields CDR1 SSHAT and CDR2 FNYEAQ (reference sequence). The CDR3 DNA follows: TGTGCTAGCAGCTTAGTGGGCCAAGGGAGTTCACCCCTCCACTTT. Translating it yields CASSLVGQGSSPLHF.

The chain joins TRBV30 to TRBJ2-5, with 11 nucleotides matching TRBD1. The CDR3 runs 13 residues. V was pared by 3 bases and J by 4 bases, with 1 base of the junction left unmatched. Germline-derived CDR1 and CDR2 are GTSNPN and SVGIG (reference sequence). In nucleotides, the CDR3 is TGTGCCTGGAGGGACAGGGGGCTAGAGACCCAGTACTTC. This codes for CAWRDRGLETQYF.

V usage is TRBV21-1 and J usage is TRBJ1-2. TRBV21-1 is an annotated pseudogene. This CDR3 is 17 amino acids long. CDR3 DNA: TGTGCCAGCAGCAAGGACTACTTAAACTCAGGGAGGGAAGGCTACACCTTC. Residues: CASSKDYLNSGREGYTF.

This clone was observed a single time. V and J are TRBV5-4 and TRBJ2-3, with D perhaps TRBD2 (6 bases). Trimming left V 4 bases short and J 5 bases short, with 14 bases between. CDR3 length: 14 amino acids. Germline loops: CDR1 SGHNT, CDR2 YYREEE (reference sequence). The CDR3 protein is CASSHPGGIDTQYF. DNA of the CDR3: TGTGCCAGCAGCCACCCTGGAGGGATAGATACGCAGTATTTT.